This record concerns one T cell receptor (beta chain) sequence. Its specificity is not known. This sample was included in a study of cytomegalovirus exposure and HLA in healthy donors. V shed 6 bases and J 0 bases; nucleotides not matched to a gene: 9. The germline gives CDR1 MNHEY, CDR2 SMNVEV (reference sequence). The CDR3 sequence is 16 residues long. The study's findings and limits: A later analysis showed TCR association rates differing by HLA locus, peaking at DRB1 and lowest at HLA-C. Links to common viral pathogens appeared, in a later analysis, for several of the most significant clusters. In a later analysis, donors in an Asian-associated ancestry cluster reportedly had fewer N-insertions in productive TCRs than the cohort mean. There were fewer than 200 TCR beta chains listed as cytomegalovirus-associated.

Primers included in the PCR were 60 Vbeta and 13 Jbeta primers. Data came from immunoSEQ multiplex PCR; TCRdb stores just in-frame clones and leaves some out. The data show some 120,000 clones, less than 85% seen once. Material: PBMCs. The sequence was collected from a man aged 25-45 years in good health and CMV-seronegative. The chain couples TRBV27 to TRBJ2-5, with TRBD1 identical over 8 bases. The CDR3 region has the DNA TGTGCCAGCAGACCCTCGGGACAGGTATACCAAGAGACCCAGTACTTC. As protein: CASRPSGQVYQETQYF.